This TCR beta chain was retrieved from a study of T cells in Graves' hyperthyroidism and ophthalmopathy. As for the study in general: Peripheral blood was drawn at first diagnosis, prior to all treatment.

The CDR3 totals 15 residues. The V gene's germline CDR1 is MNHEY and CDR2 SVGEGT. V was pared by 7 bases and J by 1 base, with 14 bases between. Amplified TCR beta CDR3 regions came from RNA transcripts. RT-PCR in the first round (using the HTBI primer set) targeted the TCR CDR3. TCRdb passed the multiplex PCR reads through MiXCR, listing each CDR3 protein once. This table holds fewer than 400,000 distinct CDR3 sequences, over 13% found once. This clonotype was observed many times. The receptor was isolated from a man aged 50 or older with Graves' ophthalmopathy. The chain couples TRBV6-2 or TRBV6-3 to TRBJ2-1, with a possible D match to TRBD2 (6 bases). The sample was blood. CDR3 amino acids: CASKWGGTSYNEQFF. In DNA, the CDR3 is TGTGCCAGCAAATGGGGCGGGACGTCCTACAATGAGCAGTTCTTC.